This T cell receptor beta chain was identified during a study of blood T cell repertoires in COVID-19. Unmatched junction bases numbered 6, after V lost 0 bases and J lost 6 bases. The germline gives CDR1 MNHEY, CDR2 SMNVEV (reference sequence). This CDR3 spans 16 amino acids. Sequencing was performed with immunoSEQ multiplex PCR; in TCRdb, only in-frame clones are kept and a portion is missing. The data hold around 97,000 clones, with about 80% observed a single time. The receptor was isolated from a man aged 65 to 85 with acute or convalescent COVID-19. The sample comprised peripheral blood. This chain links TRBV27 with TRBJ2-3; TRBD1 aligns across 10 bases. The CDR3 DNA reads as TGTGCCAGCAGTTTATCGGGACAGGGGTTCGCGGATACGCAGTATTTT. Amino acids: CASSLSGQGFADTQYF.